This T cell receptor (beta chain) was retrieved from a study of blood T cell repertoires in COVID-19. About the research overall: Both acute and convalescent COVID-19 samples were obtained from the United States, Italy and Spain. PBMCs, B-cell-depleted T cells, or T cells provided the cDNA or gDNA that made up the material.

Germline CDR1 is MNHEY and CDR2 is SVGAGI. The CDR3 sequence is 12 residues long. The V end lost 8 bases, the J end lost 3 bases, and 10 bases lay between the germline ends. In the authors' methods: From reference gene primer amplification, estimates of nucleated cell counts were derived. This table comes from immunoSEQ multiplex PCR, and its TCRdb copy is limited to in-frame clones, with some not included. V and J calls and clone size are copied from that table; D and trimming were computed from the DNA. The sample carries 390,000 or so clones, around 90% recorded once. This clone was recorded a few times.

This chain connects TRBV6-5 to TRBJ1-2; maybe TRBD1 (6 bases). Sequenced sample: peripheral blood. This receptor was taken from a man aged 18 to 35 with active or convalescent COVID-19. CDR3 residues: CASHRADYGYTF. In DNA, the CDR3 is TGTGCCAGCCACAGGGCTGACTATGGCTACACCTTC.